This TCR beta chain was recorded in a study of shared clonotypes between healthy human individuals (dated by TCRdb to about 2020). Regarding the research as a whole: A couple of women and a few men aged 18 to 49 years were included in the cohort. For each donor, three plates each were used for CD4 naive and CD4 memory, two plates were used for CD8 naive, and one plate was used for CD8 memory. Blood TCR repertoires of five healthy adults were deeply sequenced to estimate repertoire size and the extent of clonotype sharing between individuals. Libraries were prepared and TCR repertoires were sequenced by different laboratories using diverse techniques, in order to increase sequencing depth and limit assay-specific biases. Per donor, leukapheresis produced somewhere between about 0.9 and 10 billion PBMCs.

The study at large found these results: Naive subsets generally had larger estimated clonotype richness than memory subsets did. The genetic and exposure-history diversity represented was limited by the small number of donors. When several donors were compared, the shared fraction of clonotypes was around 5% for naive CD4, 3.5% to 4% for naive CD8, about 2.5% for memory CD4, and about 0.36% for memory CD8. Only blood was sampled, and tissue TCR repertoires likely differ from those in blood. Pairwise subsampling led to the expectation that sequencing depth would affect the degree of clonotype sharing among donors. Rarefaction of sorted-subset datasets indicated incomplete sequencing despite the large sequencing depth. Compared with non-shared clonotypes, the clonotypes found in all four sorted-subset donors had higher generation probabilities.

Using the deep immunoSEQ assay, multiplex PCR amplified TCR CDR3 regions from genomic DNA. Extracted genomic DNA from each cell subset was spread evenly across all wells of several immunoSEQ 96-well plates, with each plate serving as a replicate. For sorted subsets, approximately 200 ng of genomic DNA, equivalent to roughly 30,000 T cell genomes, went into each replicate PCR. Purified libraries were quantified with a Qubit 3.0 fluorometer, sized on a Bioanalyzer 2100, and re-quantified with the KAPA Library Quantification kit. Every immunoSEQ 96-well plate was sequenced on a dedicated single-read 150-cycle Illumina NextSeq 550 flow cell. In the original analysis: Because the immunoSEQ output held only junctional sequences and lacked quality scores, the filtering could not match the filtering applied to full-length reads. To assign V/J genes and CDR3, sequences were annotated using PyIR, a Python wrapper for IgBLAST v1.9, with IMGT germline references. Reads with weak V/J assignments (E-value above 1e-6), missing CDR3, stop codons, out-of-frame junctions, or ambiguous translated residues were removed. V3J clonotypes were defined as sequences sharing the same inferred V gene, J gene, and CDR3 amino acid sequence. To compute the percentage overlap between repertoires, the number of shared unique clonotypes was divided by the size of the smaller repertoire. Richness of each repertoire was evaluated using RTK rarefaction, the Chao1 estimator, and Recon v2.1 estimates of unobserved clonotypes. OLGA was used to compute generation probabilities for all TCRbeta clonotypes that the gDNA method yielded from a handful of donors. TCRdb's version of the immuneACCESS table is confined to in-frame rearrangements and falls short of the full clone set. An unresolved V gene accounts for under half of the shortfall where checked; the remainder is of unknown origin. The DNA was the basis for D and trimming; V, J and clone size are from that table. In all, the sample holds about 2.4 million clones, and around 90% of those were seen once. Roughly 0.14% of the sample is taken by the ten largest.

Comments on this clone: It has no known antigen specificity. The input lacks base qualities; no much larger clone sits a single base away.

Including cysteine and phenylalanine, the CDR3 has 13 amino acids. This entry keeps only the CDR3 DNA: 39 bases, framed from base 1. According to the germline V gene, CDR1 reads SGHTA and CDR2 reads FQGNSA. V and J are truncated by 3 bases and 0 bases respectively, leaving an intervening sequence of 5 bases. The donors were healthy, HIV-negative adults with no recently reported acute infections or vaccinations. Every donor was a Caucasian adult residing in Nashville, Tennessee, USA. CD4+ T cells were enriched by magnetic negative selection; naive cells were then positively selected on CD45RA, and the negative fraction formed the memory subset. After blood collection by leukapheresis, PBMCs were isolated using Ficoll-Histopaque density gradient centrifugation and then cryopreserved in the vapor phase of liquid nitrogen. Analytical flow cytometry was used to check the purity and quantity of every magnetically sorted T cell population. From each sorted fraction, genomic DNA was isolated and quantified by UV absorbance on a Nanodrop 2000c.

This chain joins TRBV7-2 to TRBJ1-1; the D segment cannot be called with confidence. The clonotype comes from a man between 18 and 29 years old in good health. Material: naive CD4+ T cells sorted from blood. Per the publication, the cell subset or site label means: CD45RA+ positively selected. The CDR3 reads CASSFNMNTEAFF. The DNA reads TGTGCCAGCAGCTTTAACATGAACACTGAAGCTTTCTTT.